Presented here are 5 T cell receptor beta chains from one specimen sequenced in a study of blood T cell repertoires in COVID-19 (dated by TCRdb to the early 2020s). Libraries came from the immunoSEQ multiplex PCR assay. TCRdb holds this immuneACCESS table with in-frame rearrangements only. Some clones are missing; in checked studies, unresolved V genes explain under half, and the rest has no known cause. The sample table records 90,000 to 100,000 clones; approximately 86% of these occur just once. More than 1.5% of the sample lies in the top ten. Input material: peripheral blood. The source is an older man with acute or convalescent COVID-19.

The chain has TRBV5-6 and TRBJ2-7, with 9 bases fitting TRBD2. CDR1 SGHDT and CDR2 YYEEEE come from the germline V gene. The CDR3 is 15 amino acids. Trimming cost V 1 base and J 7 bases; bases outside gene matches: 9. The CDR3 loop reads CASSLRAGGPLEQYF. CDR3 nucleotides: TGTGCCAGCAGCTTGAGGGCGGGAGGGCCCTTGGAGCAGTACTTC.

The genes are TRBV28 and TRBJ2-2; TRBD2 is a possible D gene (6 bases). The V gene's germline CDR1 is MDHEN and CDR2 SYDVKM. V was pared by 6 bases and J by 1 base, with 12 bases between. This CDR3 contains 15 residues. The CDR3 loop is CASSPDYLNTGELFF. The CDR3 bases are TGTGCCAGCAGCCCGGACTATCTGAACACCGGGGAGCTGTTTTTT.

The chain has TRBV6-2 or TRBV6-3 and TRBJ2-5; 10 bases are a match to TRBD1. CDR3 length equals 15 residues. The V gene end was trimmed by 0 bases and the J gene end by 5 bases; junction bases not matched to a gene: 3. Germline CDR1 and CDR2: MNHEY and SVGEGT. CDR3: CASSYSGQGMETQYF. CDR3 in DNA: TGTGCCAGCAGTTACTCGGGACAGGGGATGGAGACCCAGTACTTC.

Only one count was recorded for this clone. This chain connects TRBV20-1 to TRBJ1-2; TRBD1 is a possible D gene (5 bases). Germline V lookup: CDR1 DFQATT, CDR2 SNEGSKA (reference sequence). This CDR3 has 13 amino acids. Deletions cut 3 bases from V and 2 bases from J, with 10 bases between. The DNA of the CDR3 is TGCAGTGCTAGTACACGGGGGAACTATGGCTACACCTTC. This codes for CSASTRGNYGYTF.

In DNA, the CDR3 is TGTGCCAGCAGCCTGGCAGGGGCCATGAACACTGAAGCTTTCTTT. It encodes CASSLAGAMNTEAFF. The chain has TRBV11-2 and TRBJ1-1; TRBD1 might be the D (6 bases). Trimming cost V 5 bases and J 0 bases, with 13 bases left between them. Looked up from germline, CDR1 is SGHAT and CDR2 is FQNNGV. The CDR3 has 15 amino acids.